Sequencing of this T cell receptor (beta chain) was carried out in a study of OX40 agonist ivuxolimab in advanced cancers. Study-wide context: Ivuxolimab, which targeted the costimulatory receptor OX40 (CD134), was an agonistic, fully human IgG2 monoclonal antibody. Of the 50 or so patients in dose escalation, about 20 had hepatocellular carcinoma, some 15 had melanoma, 9 had renal cell carcinoma and 9 had head and neck cancer. Patients were allowed to have had prior anti-PD-1, anti-PD-L1 or anti-CTLA-4 therapy, and approximately 40% of the dose-escalation patients had been treated with checkpoint inhibitors. The paper covers the monotherapy dose-escalation part of the phase I ivuxolimab trial, which included N ≈ 50 patients. Partial responses were achieved by three dose-escalation patients, of whom one had hepatocellular carcinoma and two had cutaneous melanoma. The dose-escalation cohort was 82.7% male with a mean age of about 58 years, ranging from roughly 20 to 80. Peripheral TCRbeta sequencing was intended to test whether TCR sequence diversity was altered and clonal T-cell expansion was caused by ivuxolimab. Intravenous ivuxolimab was administered to patients every 2 weeks at six dose levels: 0.01, 0.1, 0.3, 1.5, 3 and 10 mg/kg. The full study reports these points: The antigen specificity of the clonally expanded peripheral T cells was not determined. Low levels of normalized T-cell clonal expansion were also seen in some nonresponding patients. At doses from 0.1 to 3.0 mg/kg, clonal expansion was seen in both CD4+ and CD8+ blood T cells between baseline and week 6. On average, CD8+ T cells showed more expanded clones than CD4+ T cells after ivuxolimab. In the 0.1-3.0 mg/kg groups, partial responders were among the patients with the lowest normalized peripheral clonal expansion, particularly in CD8+ T cells.

The trial excluded patients who had a history of autoimmune disease or who were on systemic immunosuppression. Peripheral blood for TCR sequencing was drawn from every dose cohort at baseline, at cycle 4 day 1 and at cycle 7 day 1. Samples came from an open-label, multicenter, first-in-human phase I dose-escalation trial of ivuxolimab. The trial enrolled adults with locally advanced or metastatic head and neck squamous cell, hepatocellular, melanoma or renal cell carcinoma. Before TCR sequencing, CD4+ T cells and CD8+ T cells were sorted from peripheral blood as separate populations. Genomic DNA was extracted from sorted cells for sequencing of the TCRbeta CDR3 region. The immunoSEQ Assay was used for sequencing of TCRbeta CDR3 regions. The clones in this table, taken by TCRdb from immuneACCESS, are in-frame only. Not every clone is retained; where verified, under half of the shortfall comes from an unresolved V gene, and the cause of the rest is unknown. The table for this sample lists some 12,000 clones; roughly 80% of them were counted only once. 10% of the sample is in the top ten clones.

The germline V end is reduced by 4 bases and the J end by 10 bases; junction bases left unmatched: 10. CDR1 and CDR2 are drawn from the germline V gene (reference sequence): SGHNT, YYREEE. The CDR3, from cysteine to phenylalanine, totals 14 residues. The entry retains the CDR3 DNA only, 42 bases that are in frame from base 1. Comment on this clone: Its antigen remains unidentified. The input lacks base qualities; no much larger clone sits a single base away.

Material: CD4+ or CD8+ T cells sorted from blood, obtained in a trial of the OX40 agonist ivuxolimab. The source is an adult with an advanced solid tumor such as melanoma, head and neck, liver or kidney cancer. Here the chain combines TRBV5-4 and TRBJ1-1; 10 central bases correspond to TRBD1. Here is the DNA: TGTGCCAGCAGCACGGCCGGGACAGGGGAGTTAGCTTTCTTT. It translates to CASSTAGTGELAFF.